The rows below give T cell receptor beta chains drawn from one sample of a study of blood T cell repertoires in COVID-19. Assay used: immunoSEQ multiplex PCR; TCRdb lists only in-frame clones, some missing. The sample comprises tens of thousands of clones, around 80% of which are singletons, and approximately 15% rests with the top ten. Input material: peripheral blood. Receptors were obtained from a woman older than 75 with active or convalescent COVID-19. CDR3s include the opening cysteine and the closing phenylalanine or tryptophan. Fields, in order: clone size, V gene, J gene, D gene, CDR3 DNA, CDR3 protein. The D gene is left open where the match is weak. For some rows the clone size is stated as once, few or many, or as a class when expanded; others skip it.

.	TRBV18	TRBJ2-5	TRBD1	TGTGCCAGCTCACCACTAGGCCTTCAGACAGGGGGATTGGAGACCCAGTACTTC	CASSPLGLQTGGLETQYF
.	TRBV27	TRBJ2-2	.	TGTGCCAGCGGACAGCCGAACACCGGGGAGCTGTTTTTT	CASGQPNTGELFF
.	TRBV18	TRBJ2-5	TRBD2	TGTGCCAGCTCACCGAGGCCTAGCGGGGGGGCATCCCAAGAGACCCAGTACTTC	CASSPRPSGGASQETQYF
once	TRBV5-4	TRBJ2-1	.	TGTGCCAGCACCCTGGACAGTAGCTCCTACAATGAGCAGTTCTTC	CASTLDSSSYNEQFF
.	TRBV19	TRBJ2-1	TRBD1	TGTGCCAGTAGACGGGACAGGGTTAGGAGCAATGAGCAGTTCTTC	CASRRDRVRSNEQFF
.	TRBV12-5	TRBJ2-7	TRBD1	TGTGCTAGTGGTTTGGTTCGTTATCGGGGACAGGTGGACTCCTACGAGCAGTACTTC	CASGLVRYRGQVDSYEQYF
.	TRBV10-3	TRBJ1-2	TRBD1	TGTGCCATCAGTGGGACAGGGTACGGCTATGGCTACACCTTC	CAISGTGYGYGYTF
.	TRBV7-2	TRBJ2-1	.	TGTGCCAGCACCCCGGACAGATTCAATGAGCAGTTCTTC	CASTPDRFNEQFF
.	TRBV10-2	TRBJ1-5	TRBD1	TGCGCCAGCAGTGGTGGGGCGCTAACAGGGGGCAATCAGCCCCAGCATTTT	CASSGGALTGGNQPQHF
.	TRBV5-4	TRBJ1-1	TRBD1	TGTGCCAGCAGCTTTACCCTTTGGGACAGCAAAAACACTGAAGCTTTCTTT	CASSFTLWDSKNTEAFF
once	TRBV9	TRBJ1-6	.	TGTGCCAGCAGCGCCTCAGGGGCGTCGATGTCACCCCTCCACTTT	CASSASGASMSPLHF
few	TRBV18	TRBJ2-3	.	TGTGCCAGCTCACCAGAGCGGATGAACACAGATACGCAGTATTTT	CASSPERMNTDTQYF
few	TRBV10-3	TRBJ2-3	TRBD2	TGTGCCATCAGTGGTCTAGCGGGGCCCCGGGATACGCAGTATTTT	CAISGLAGPRDTQYF
.	TRBV5-6	TRBJ2-4	.	TGTGCCAGCAGCCCGACGTTGAGGGCGTCCAAAAACATTCAGTACTTC	CASSPTLRASKNIQYF
.	TRBV10-3	TRBJ1-3	TRBD1	TGTGCCATCAGCCTAAGTGACAGGGGGCGCATGAACACCATATATTTT	CAISLSDRGRMNTIYF
.	TRBV2	TRBJ2-3	TRBD2	TGTGCCAGCAGTGAACTAGCGGGGGGGCTGGGGGATACGCAGTATTTT	CASSELAGGLGDTQYF
.	TRBV27	TRBJ1-6	.	TGTGCCAGCAGTTTCCTTGGGCGGTCCTTGAGCGGTTCACCCCTCCACTTT	CASSFLGRSLSGSPLHF
.	TRBV20-1	TRBJ2-1	TRBD2	TGCAGTGCTAGTCGAACTAGCGGGGTCAATGAGCAGTTCTTC	CSASRTSGVNEQFF
.	TRBV18	TRBJ1-2	TRBD1	TGTGCCAGCTCACCATACGAAGGTGGACAGGGAGTACTCTATGGCTACACCTTC	CASSPYEGGQGVLYGYTF
.	TRBV5-1	TRBJ2-3	.	TGCGCCAGCAGCAAACAGGGATCAAGCACAGATACGCAGTATTTT	CASSKQGSSTDTQYF
.	TRBV5-4	TRBJ1-4	TRBD1	TGTGCCAGCAGCCTAGGGACAGACCCAGGGGGAGGCGAAAAACTGTTTTTT	CASSLGTDPGGGEKLFF
.	TRBV2	TRBJ2-7	TRBD2	TGTGCCAGCAGTGAGTTCGGATTAGCGGGAACCTACGAGCAGTACTTC	CASSEFGLAGTYEQYF
.	TRBV6-6	TRBJ1-2	TRBD1	TGTGCCAGCAGTTACCTATCCGGGACAGCCGTAGGCTACACCTTC	CASSYLSGTAVGYTF
.	TRBV7-9	TRBJ2-3	.	TGTGCCAGCCTTCGCAGCGGTACAGATACGCAGTATTTT	CASLRSGTDTQYF
.	TRBV7-2	TRBJ1-5	.	TGTGCCAGCAGCTTAAACGGGGGGAATCAGCCCCAGCATTTT	CASSLNGGNQPQHF
.	TRBV27	TRBJ1-1	.	TGTGCCAGCAGTTTATACCGGGACACTGAAGCTTTCTTT	CASSLYRDTEAFF
.	TRBV5-1	TRBJ2-1	.	TGCGCCAGCAGCCGGGACAATGAAAGGTTGCAGTTCTTC	CASSRDNERLQFF
.	TRBV7-8	TRBJ1-2	.	TGTGCCAGCAGCCCACAGGGTTATGGCTACACCTTC	CASSPQGYGYTF
.	TRBV28	TRBJ1-6	TRBD1	TGTGCCAGCAGTCTCGGACAGGGAAATTCACCCCTCCACTTT	CASSLGQGNSPLHF
.	TRBV30	TRBJ2-1	.	TGTGCCTGGAGTGTACTTCTCGAGAAGCAGTTCTTC	CAWSVLLEKQFF
.	TRBV6-5	TRBJ2-3	TRBD1	TGTGCCAGCAGTTACGCTGGGACAGGGGATTTTGATACGCAGTATTTT	CASSYAGTGDFDTQYF
.	TRBV10-3	TRBJ2-2	TRBD1	TGTGCCATTGGGACAGGGAACACCGGGGAGCTGTTTTTT	CAIGTGNTGELFF
.	TRBV9	TRBJ1-3	.	TGTGCCAGCAGCGTAGGGGCAGGCACCTACTCTGGAAACACCATATATTTT	CASSVGAGTYSGNTIYF
.	TRBV12-5	TRBJ2-2	.	TGTGCTAGTGGTTTTGGTATGATACAAGAAGTAAGGGAGCTGTTTTTT	CASGFGMIQEVRELFF
.	TRBV7-2	TRBJ1-1	.	TGTGCCAGCACCCTTACTAACGCGGTCACTGAAGCTTTCTTT	CASTLTNAVTEAFF
.	TRBV7-2	TRBJ2-7	.	TGTGCCAGCAGCCCCCGGACACTCTCCTACGAGCAGTACTTC	CASSPRTLSYEQYF
.	TRBV13	TRBJ2-2	.	TGTGCCAGCAGCTTAGCCAGGTACACCGGGGAGCTGTTTTTT	CASSLARYTGELFF
.	TRBV29-1	TRBJ2-5	TRBD2	TGCAGCGTATCAGTACTAGCGGGAGAGACCCAGTACTTC	CSVSVLAGETQYF
.	TRBV15	TRBJ2-7	TRBD2	TGTGCCAGCGCTACTGGACTAGCGGTTTACGAGCAGTACTTC	CASATGLAVYEQYF
few	TRBV6-5	TRBJ1-1	.	TGTGCCAGCAGACGGGGTTTAGGCACTGAAGCTTTCTTT	CASRRGLGTEAFF
.	TRBV27	TRBJ1-1	.	TGTGCCAGCAGCGGGGGGCTGTACACTGAAGCTTTCTTT	CASSGGLYTEAFF
once	TRBV7-2	TRBJ2-3	TRBD2	TGTGCCAGCAGCTTCTACGGGGGGACTACAGATACGCAGTATTTT	CASSFYGGTTDTQYF
.	TRBV3-1/TRBV3-2	TRBJ2-7	TRBD1	TGTGCCAGCAGACTCGGACAGGGTCCTTCCGAGCAGTACTTC	CASRLGQGPSEQYF
.	TRBV5-1	TRBJ1-2	.	TGCGCCAGCAGCTTGCAGCAGGACTATGGCTACACCTTC	CASSLQQDYGYTF
.	TRBV9	TRBJ1-2	.	TGTGCCAGCAGCGGTGGTCCCGCCGGGGGGAGGGAATACACCTTC	CASSGGPAGGREYTF
.	TRBV30	TRBJ1-5	.	TGTGCCTGGAGCCCCCAGAGGGAACAGCCCCAGCATTTT	CAWSPQREQPQHF
.	TRBV5-8	TRBJ2-2	.	TGTGCCAGCAGAACGGGACATCCGGACACCGGGGAGCTGTTTTTT	CASRTGHPDTGELFF
once	TRBV19	TRBJ1-3	TRBD1	TGTGCCAGTAGCGTCACAGGGGAATCTGGAAACACCATATATTTT	CASSVTGESGNTIYF
.	TRBV6-4	TRBJ1-1	.	TGTGCCAGCAGTGGACAGATGAACACTGAAGCTTTCTTT	CASSGQMNTEAFF
.	TRBV10-3	TRBJ2-5	TRBD2	TGTGCCATCAGTGGCGGCGGGGGAGAGACCCAGTACTTC	CAISGGGGETQYF
.	TRBV5-1	TRBJ2-2	.	TGCGCCAGCATGGGCCAGAACACCGGGGAGCTGTTTTTT	CASMGQNTGELFF
once	TRBV24-1	TRBJ2-2	TRBD2	TGTGCCACCACCAAACTAGCGGGAGGCCCCAGCGGGGAGCTGTTTTTT	CATTKLAGGPSGELFF
.	TRBV7-6	TRBJ1-5	TRBD1	TGTGCCAGCAGCTTCCGGGCCGACAGGGATCAGCCCCAGCATTTT	CASSFRADRDQPQHF
once	TRBV11-2	TRBJ1-1	.	TGTGCCAGCAGCCTCGCAGGGAACACTGAAGCTTTCTTT	CASSLAGNTEAFF
.	TRBV30	TRBJ2-2	TRBD2	TGTGCCTGGAGGGCCCCCGGGGGGGCGGTCACCGGGGAGCTGTTTTTT	CAWRAPGGAVTGELFF